The 10 T cell receptor beta chains below all came from one sample that was sequenced in a study of T cell repertoires in cytomegalovirus infection. TCRdb called the reads again in MiXCR, with one record for every CDR3 protein. The sample lists 700,000 to 900,000 distinct CDR3 sequences, roughly 28% occurring once. These receptors lack a known antigen. The input for sequencing was cultured CD8+ T cells from PBMCs, taken from culture after CMV antigen stimulation. These receptors were collected from a human donor in good health (CMV status not recorded). Some clones in this sample may be carry-over from other donors' samples.

The gene calls are TRBV7-8 and TRBJ2-5, with 12 bases lining up with TRBD2. The CDR3 sequence is 16 residues long. The V gene's germline CDR1 is SGHVS and CDR2 FQNEAQ. V lost 3 bases to trimming and J lost 5 bases; unmatched junction nucleotides: 7. CDR3 DNA sequence: TGTGCCAGCAGCTTCGGACTAGCGGGGCCCCGGGAGACCCAGTACTTC. Translation: CASSFGLAGPRETQYF. The full variable domain, with the rest looked up from reference TRBV7-8 and TRBJ2-5, is GAGVSQSPRYKVAKRGQDVALRCDPISGHVSLFWYQQALGQGPEFLTYFQNEAQLDKSGLPSDRFFAERPEGSVSTLKIQRTQQEDSAVYLCASSFGLAGPRETQYFGPGTRLLVL.

The V gene is TRBV5-1, the J gene TRBJ1-1; 7 positions match TRBD1. The germline gives CDR1 SGHRS, CDR2 YFSETQ. The CDR3 extends over 12 amino acids. After removal of 5 bases from V and 8 bases from J, the junction contained 6 bases not matched to a gene. CDR3 region: CASRTGEGEAFF. CDR3 coding DNA: TGCGCCAGCAGAACAGGGGAAGGGGAAGCTTTCTTT.

This clonotype has a handful of counts. This rearrangement joins TRBV19 to TRBJ2-1; 9 bases are shared with TRBD2. Germline V CDR1 and CDR2: LNHDA, SQIVND (reference sequence). CDR3 size: 16 residues. The V and J ends lost 3 bases and 11 bases, in that order; junction bases with no gene match: 14. CDR3 in DNA: TGTGCCAGTAGTATGACGGCTAGCGGGGCCCTCCCTAAGCAGTTCTTC. Translated: CASSMTASGALPKQFF.

This clonotype was picked up one time. One end of the junction does not line up with germline, which may come from a read error. The chain joins TRBV7-6 to TRBJ2-3; D gene ambiguous. CDR3 size: 13 residues. In germline, CDR1 is SGHVS, CDR2 FNYEAQ. CDR3 amino acids: CASTPCKTDTQYF. As DNA, the CDR3 is TGTGCTAGCACCCCGTGTAAGACAGATACGCAGTATTTT.

This sequence joins TRBV7-9 and TRBJ1-2; 7 bases fit TRBD1. The length of the CDR3 is 16 residues. The germline V gene has CDR1 SEHNR and CDR2 FQNEAQ (reference sequence). Trimming took 2 bases from V and 2 from J; bases not matched to a gene: 8. This chain's CDR3 is CASSLTGTETNYGYTF. CDR3 in DNA: TGTGCCAGCAGCTTAACCGGGACAGAAACAAACTATGGCTACACCTTC.

The J gene is TRBJ2-3, the V gene TRBV19, with D unresolved. CDR1 is LNHDA, CDR2 SQIVND, per germline (reference sequence). The CDR3 runs to 14 residues. Between the trimmed V and J ends, which lost 8 bases and 8 bases, there was a span of 20 bases. The CDR3 region has the DNA TGTGCCAGTTCTCCTTCCTCCTGGGCCCCTACGCAGTATTTT. Amino acids: CASSPSSWAPTQYF.

The chain carries TRBV6-1 and TRBJ2-3, with D perhaps matching TRBD1 (5 bases). There are 11 residues in the CDR3. The V and J ends lost 7 bases and 10 bases respectively, with 12 bases between them. Per germline, CDR1 MNHNS and CDR2 SASEGT. Here the CDR3 reads CASTQGYSQYF. CDR3 nucleotides: TGTGCCAGCACTCAGGGTTATTCGCAGTATTTT.

This clonotype has only a few counts. This chain uses TRBV2 with TRBJ2-7; possible D gene TRBD1, 6 bases. The V gene's germline CDR1 is SNHLY and CDR2 FYNNEI. The CDR3 spans 13 residues. V lost 10 bases and J lost 4, with 17 bases in between. The CDR3: CAIRQELAYEQYV. The CDR3 DNA sequence: TGTGCCATCCGACAGGAGTTGGCATACGAGCAGTACGTC.

This clonotype was detected a few times. The chain combines TRBV6-8 with TRBJ2-7, with 7 bases identical to TRBD1. The ends lost 5 bases at V and 2 bases at J; junction bases unmatched: 9. The CDR3 loop spans 15 amino acids. CDR1 is MNHGY, CDR2 SAAAGT, per germline. CDR3 sequence: CASSILDRDPYEQYV. CDR3 nucleotides: TGTGCCAGCAGTATCCTCGACAGGGATCCCTACGAGCAGTACGTC.

This clonotype was found a few times. This chain links TRBV4-1 with TRBJ1-1; 11 positions match TRBD1. The V gene's germline CDR1 is MGHRA and CDR2 YSYEKL. V lost 0 bases, J lost 3 bases, and 9 bases stayed unmatched. CDR3 length: 18 amino acids. CDR3 nucleotide sequence: TGCGCCAGCAGCCAAGAGGAAGGACAGGGGGCAGTTTACACTGAAGCTTTCTTT. Translating it yields CASSQEEGQGAVYTEAFF.